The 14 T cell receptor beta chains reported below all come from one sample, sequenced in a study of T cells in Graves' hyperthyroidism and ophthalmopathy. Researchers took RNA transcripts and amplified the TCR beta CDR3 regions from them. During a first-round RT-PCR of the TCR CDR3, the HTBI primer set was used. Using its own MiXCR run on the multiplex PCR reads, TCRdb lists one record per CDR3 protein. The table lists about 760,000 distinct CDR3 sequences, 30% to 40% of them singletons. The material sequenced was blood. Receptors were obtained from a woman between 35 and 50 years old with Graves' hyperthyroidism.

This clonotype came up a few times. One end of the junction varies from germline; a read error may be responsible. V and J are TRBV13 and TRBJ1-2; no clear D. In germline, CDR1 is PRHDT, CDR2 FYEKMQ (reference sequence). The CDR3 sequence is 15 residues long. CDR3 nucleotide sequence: TGTGCCAGCAGCTGGAGGACCGAAACTCAGCGTGGCTACATCTTC. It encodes CASSWRTETQRGYIF. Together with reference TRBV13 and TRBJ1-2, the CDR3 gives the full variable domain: AAGVIQSPRHLIKEKRETATLKCYPIPRHDTVYWYQQGPGQDPQFLISFYEKMQSDKGSIPDRFSAQQFSDYHSELNMSSLELGDSALYFCASSWRTETQRGYIFGSGTRLTVV.

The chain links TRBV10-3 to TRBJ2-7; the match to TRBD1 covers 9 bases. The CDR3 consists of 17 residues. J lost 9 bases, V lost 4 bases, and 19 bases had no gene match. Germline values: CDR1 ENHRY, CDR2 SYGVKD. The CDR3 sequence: CAISAAKGQGLPSGQYF. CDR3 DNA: TGTGCCATCAGTGCGGCCAAGGGACAGGGCTTACCCTCGGGGCAGTACTTC.

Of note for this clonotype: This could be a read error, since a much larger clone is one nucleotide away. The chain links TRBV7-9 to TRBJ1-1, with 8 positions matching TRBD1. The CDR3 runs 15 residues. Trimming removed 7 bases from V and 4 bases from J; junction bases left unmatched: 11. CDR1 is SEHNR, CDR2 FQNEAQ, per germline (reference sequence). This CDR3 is CASTSTDRASTEAFF. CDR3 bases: TGTGCCAGCACCTCCACGGACAGGGCGAGCACTGAAGCTTTCTTT.

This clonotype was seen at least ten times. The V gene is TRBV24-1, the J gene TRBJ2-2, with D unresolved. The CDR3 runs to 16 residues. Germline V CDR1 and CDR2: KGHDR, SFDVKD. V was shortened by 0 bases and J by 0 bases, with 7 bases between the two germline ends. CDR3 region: CATSDLDGANTGELFF. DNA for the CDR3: TGTGCCACCAGTGATTTGGACGGAGCGAACACCGGGGAGCTGTTTTTT.

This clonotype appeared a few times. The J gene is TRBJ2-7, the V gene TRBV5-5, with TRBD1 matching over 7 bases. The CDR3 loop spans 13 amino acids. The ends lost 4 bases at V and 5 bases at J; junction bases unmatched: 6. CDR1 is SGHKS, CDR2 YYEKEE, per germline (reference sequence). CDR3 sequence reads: CASSLHRGNEQYF. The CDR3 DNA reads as TGTGCCAGCAGCCTACACAGGGGAAACGAGCAGTACTTC. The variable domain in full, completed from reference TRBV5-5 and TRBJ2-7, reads DAGVTQSPTHLIKTRGQQVTLRCSPISGHKSVSWYQQVLGQGPQFIFQYYEKEERGRGNFPDRFSARQFPNYSSELNVNALLLGDSALYLCASSLHRGNEQYFGPGTRLTVT.

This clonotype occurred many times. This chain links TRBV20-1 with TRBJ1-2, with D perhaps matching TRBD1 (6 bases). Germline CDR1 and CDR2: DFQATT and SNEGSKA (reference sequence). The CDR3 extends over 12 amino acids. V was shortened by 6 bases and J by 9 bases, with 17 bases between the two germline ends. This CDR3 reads CSADQQGNRYTF. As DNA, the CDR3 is TGCAGTGCCGACCAACAGGGTAATCGCTACACCTTC.

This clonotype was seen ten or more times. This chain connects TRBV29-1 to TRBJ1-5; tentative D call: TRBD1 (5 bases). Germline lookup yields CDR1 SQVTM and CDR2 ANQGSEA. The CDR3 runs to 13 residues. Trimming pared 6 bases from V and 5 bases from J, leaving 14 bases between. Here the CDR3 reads CSVEAGGDQPQHF. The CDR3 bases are TGCAGCGTAGAGGCGGGGGGTGATCAGCCCCAGCATTTT. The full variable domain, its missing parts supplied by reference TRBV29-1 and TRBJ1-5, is SAVISQKPSRDICQRGTSLTIQCQVDSQVTMMFWYRQQPGQSLTLIATANQGSEATYESGFVIDKFPISRPNLTFSTLTVSNMSPEDSSIYLCSVEAGGDQPQHFGDGTRLSIL.

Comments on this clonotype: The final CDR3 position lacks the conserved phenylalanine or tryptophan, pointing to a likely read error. CDR3 residues: CASRNFTGADEQYL. As DNA, the CDR3 is TGTGCCAGCAGAAACTTCACAGGGGCGGACGAGCAGTACCTC. The chain carries TRBV9 and TRBJ2-7; 7 bases align to TRBD1. Trimming took 5 bases from V and 5 from J; bases not matched to a gene: 10. The CDR3 extends over 14 amino acids. CDR1 and CDR2 from the germline V gene are SGDLS and YYNGEE.

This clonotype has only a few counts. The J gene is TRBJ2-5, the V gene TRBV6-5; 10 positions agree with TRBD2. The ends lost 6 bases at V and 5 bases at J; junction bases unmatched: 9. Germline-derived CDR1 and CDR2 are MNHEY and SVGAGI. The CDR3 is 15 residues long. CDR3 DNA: TGTGCCAGCAGACCAACTAGCGGGAAGTTTGAGACCCAGTACTTC. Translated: CASRPTSGKFETQYF.

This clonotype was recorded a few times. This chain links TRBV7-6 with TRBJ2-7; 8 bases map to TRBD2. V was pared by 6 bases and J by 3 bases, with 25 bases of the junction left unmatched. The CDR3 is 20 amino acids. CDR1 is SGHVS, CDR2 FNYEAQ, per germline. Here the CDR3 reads CASRGGPLAGRGYFDYEQYF. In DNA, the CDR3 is TGTGCCAGCAGAGGGGGTCCCCTAGCGGGCAGGGGCTACTTTGACTACGAGCAGTACTTC. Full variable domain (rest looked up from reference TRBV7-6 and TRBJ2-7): GAGVSQSPRYKVTKRGQDVALRCDPISGHVSLYWYRQALGQGPEFLTYFNYEAQQDKSGLPNDRFSAERPEGSISTLTIQRTEQRDSAMYRCASRGGPLAGRGYFDYEQYFGPGTRLTVT.

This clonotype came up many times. The CDR3 reads CASSSTGANSPLHF. The DNA of the CDR3 is TGTGCCAGCAGTTCAACAGGGGCTAATTCACCCCTCCACTTT. This chain joins TRBV19 and TRBJ1-6, with TRBD1 identical over 7 bases. V was pared by 9 bases and J by 6 bases, with 8 bases of the junction left unmatched. Germline V CDR1 and CDR2: LNHDA, SQIVND (reference sequence). This CDR3 spans 14 amino acids.

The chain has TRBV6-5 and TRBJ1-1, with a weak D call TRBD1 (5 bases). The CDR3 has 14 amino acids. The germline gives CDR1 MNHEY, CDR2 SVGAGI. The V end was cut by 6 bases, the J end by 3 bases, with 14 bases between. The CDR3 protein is CASSHRGDHTEAFF. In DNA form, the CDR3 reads TGTGCCAGCAGCCACCGGGGGGACCACACTGAAGCTTTCTTT.

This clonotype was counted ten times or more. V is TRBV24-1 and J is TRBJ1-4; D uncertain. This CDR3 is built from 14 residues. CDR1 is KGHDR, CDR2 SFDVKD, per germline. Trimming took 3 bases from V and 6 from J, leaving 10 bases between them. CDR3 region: CATSDPDLDEKLFF. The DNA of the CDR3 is TGTGCCACCAGTGATCCGGACCTGGATGAAAAACTGTTTTTT.

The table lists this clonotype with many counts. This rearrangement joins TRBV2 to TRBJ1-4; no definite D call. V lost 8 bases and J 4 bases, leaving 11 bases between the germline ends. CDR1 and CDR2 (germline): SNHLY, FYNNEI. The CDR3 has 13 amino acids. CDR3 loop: CASGWGNNEKLFF. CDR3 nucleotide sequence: TGTGCCAGCGGATGGGGTAATAATGAAAAACTGTTTTTT.